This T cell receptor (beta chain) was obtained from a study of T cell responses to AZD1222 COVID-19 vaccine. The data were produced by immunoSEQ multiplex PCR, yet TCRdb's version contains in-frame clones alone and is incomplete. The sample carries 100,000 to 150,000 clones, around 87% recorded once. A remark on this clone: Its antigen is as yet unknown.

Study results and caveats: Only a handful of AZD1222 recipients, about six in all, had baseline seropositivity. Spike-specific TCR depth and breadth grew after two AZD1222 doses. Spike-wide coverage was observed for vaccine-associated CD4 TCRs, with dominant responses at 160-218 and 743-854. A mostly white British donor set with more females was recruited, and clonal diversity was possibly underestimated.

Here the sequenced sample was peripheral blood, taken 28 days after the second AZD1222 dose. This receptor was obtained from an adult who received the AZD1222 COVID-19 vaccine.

The CDR3 DNA reads as TGTGCCATCAGCGGGACAGGCAGTAAGGCTTTCTTT. As protein: CAISGTGSKAFF. The chain is built from TRBV10-3 and TRBJ1-1, with 8 positions matching TRBD1. The J segment lost 11 bases and the V segment lost 6 bases, leaving 8 bases of the junction unmatched. The CDR3 sequence is 12 residues long. The germline V gene has CDR1 ENHRY and CDR2 SYGVKD.